Listed below are T cell receptor beta chains from one sample, sequenced in a study of T cells after yellow fever vaccination. Each CDR3 protein gets one entry after TCRdb re-called the 5' RACE reads with MiXCR. Among roughly 120,000 distinct CDR3 sequences listed, 7.4% were seen once. The source material was CD4+ T cells sorted from PBMCs, sampled roughly 10 days after the first yellow fever vaccination. The receptors derive from a man aged 18 to 35 who received the YFV17D yellow fever vaccine. CDR3s include the opening cysteine and the closing phenylalanine or tryptophan. A D gene is named only where the DNA matches it firmly. Expanded clones get a size class; other rows say once, few or many, or leave the size out.

TRBV12-5	TRBJ2-6	many	TRBD2	CASGLVISGGAGGANVLTF	TGTGCTAGTGGTTTGGTGATTAGCGGGGGGGCCGGTGGGGCCAACGTCCTGACTTTC
TRBV6-5	TRBJ2-1	many	TRBD2	CASSYTSGVYNEQFF	TGTGCCAGCAGTTATACTAGCGGGGTTTACAATGAGCAGTTCTTC
TRBV2	TRBJ1-5	.	.	CASTNYYSNQPQHF	TGTGCCAGCACCAACTACTATAGCAATCAGCCCCAGCATTTT
TRBV20-1	TRBJ2-3	many	TRBD2	CSASTSGAKDTQYF	TGCAGTGCTAGCACTAGCGGGGCGAAAGATACGCAGTATTTT
TRBV19	TRBJ1-5	many	.	CASSMSRAQPQHF	TGTGCCAGTAGTATGAGCAGGGCTCAGCCCCAGCATTTT
TRBV3-1	TRBJ2-2	many	.	CASSQVLGHGELFF	TGTGCCAGCAGCCAAGTGCTGGGGCACGGGGAGCTGTTTTTT
TRBV12-3/TRBV12-4	TRBJ2-1	many	.	CASSSVGRNEQFF	TGTGCCAGCAGTTCGGTGGGGCGCAATGAGCAGTTCTTC
TRBV28	TRBJ1-1	many	.	CASATGNTEAFF	TGTGCCAGTGCGACGGGGAACACTGAAGCTTTCTTT
TRBV27	TRBJ1-1	many	.	CASSSFRSSEAFF	TGTGCCAGCAGTTCATTCAGAAGCTCTGAAGCTTTCTTT
TRBV12-3/TRBV12-4	TRBJ2-1	many	TRBD2	CASSLPSGSYNEQFF	TGTGCCAGCAGTTTGCCTAGCGGGTCATACAATGAGCAGTTCTTC
TRBV4-3	TRBJ2-1	many	.	CASSPWVGNYNEQFF	TGCGCCAGCAGCCCATGGGTAGGGAACTACAATGAGCAGTTCTTC
TRBV12-3/TRBV12-4	TRBJ2-3	many	.	CASSFRGGGTDTQYF	TGTGCCAGCAGTTTCCGAGGAGGAGGCACAGATACGCAGTATTTT
TRBV12-3/TRBV12-4	TRBJ1-3	many	.	CASSLYTSGNTIYF	TGTGCCAGCAGTTTATACACCTCTGGAAACACCATATATTTT
TRBV18	TRBJ1-2	few	TRBD1	CASSSAQGGYTF	TGTGCCAGCTCATCAGCCCAGGGGGGATACACCTTC
TRBV7-2	TRBJ2-3	many	TRBD2	CASSFRLAGDRTDTQYF	TGTGCCAGCAGCTTCCGCCTAGCGGGGGACCGCACAGATACGCAGTATTTT
TRBV5-1	TRBJ2-5	many	.	CASSLGLGETQYF	TGCGCCAGCAGCTTGGGACTAGGAGAGACCCAGTACTTC
TRBV4-1	TRBJ1-4	many	.	CASSQSRGSKEKLFF	TGCGCCAGCAGCCAGTCCAGGGGAAGTAAGGAAAAACTGTTTTTT
TRBV5-1	TRBJ2-6	.	.	CASRSPMGGANVLTF	TGCGCCAGCAGATCTCCCATGGGAGGGGCCAACGTCCTGACTTTC
TRBV5-1	TRBJ1-4	many	TRBD1	CASSFGQGRANEKLFF	TGCGCCAGCAGCTTCGGACAGGGAAGGGCAAATGAAAAACTGTTTTTT
TRBV7-9	TRBJ2-1	.	.	CASSTTKAQTHYNEQFF	TGTGCCAGCAGCACGACTAAGGCCCAAACACACTACAATGAGCAGTTCTTC
TRBV19	TRBJ2-7	many	.	CASSIKGREWGPYEQYF	TGTGCCAGTAGTATTAAGGGCCGGGAGTGGGGGCCCTACGAGCAGTACTTC
TRBV4-1	TRBJ2-5	many	.	CASREDSGARETQYF	TGCGCCAGCAGGGAGGACAGCGGGGCGAGAGAGACCCAGTACTTC
TRBV6-2/TRBV6-3	TRBJ1-1	.	.	CASSYAREDTEAFF	TGTGCCAGCAGTTATGCCAGGGAGGACACTGAAGCTTTCTTT
TRBV11-2	TRBJ2-3	many	TRBD1	CASTRQGLRTDTQYF	TGTGCCAGCACCCGACAGGGGCTCCGCACAGATACGCAGTATTTT
TRBV6-4	TRBJ1-6	many	TRBD1	CASSDGTASSYNSPLHF	TGTGCCAGCAGTGACGGGACAGCGAGCTCCTATAATTCACCCCTCCACTTT
TRBV7-2	TRBJ2-6	many	.	CASSLRQTAGANVLTF	TGTGCCAGCAGCTTAAGACAGACTGCCGGGGCCAACGTCCTGACTTTC
TRBV29-1	TRBJ2-1	many	.	CSVHELGQFF	TGCAGCGTCCACGAACTTGGGCAGTTCTTC
TRBV12-3/TRBV12-4	TRBJ1-4	many	.	CASSPRPNEKLFF	TGTGCCAGCAGCCCCCGCCCTAATGAAAAACTGTTTTTT
TRBV6-5	TRBJ1-6	many	TRBD1	CASRQGAGGNSPLHF	TGTGCCAGCCGACAGGGGGCCGGCGGGAATTCACCCCTCCACTTT
TRBV6-1	TRBJ2-1	.	TRBD2	CASSSPSGGRNEQFF	TGTGCCAGCAGCTCTCCTAGCGGGGGGCGTAATGAGCAGTTCTTC
TRBV5-6	TRBJ2-5	many	.	CASSLKYTQETQYF	TGTGCCAGCAGCTTGAAATACACTCAAGAGACCCAGTACTTC
TRBV6-5	TRBJ2-5	.	TRBD2	CASSYSVLAGAETQYF	TGTGCCAGCAGTTACTCGGTACTAGCGGGGGCGGAGACCCAGTACTTC
TRBV7-6	TRBJ2-5	many	.	CASSLDAGYQETQYF	TGTGCCAGCAGCTTGGACGCCGGGTACCAAGAGACCCAGTACTTC
TRBV4-1	TRBJ1-5	many	.	CASSQDPQRDQPQHF	TGCGCCAGCAGCCAAGATCCCCAGCGCGATCAGCCCCAGCATTTT